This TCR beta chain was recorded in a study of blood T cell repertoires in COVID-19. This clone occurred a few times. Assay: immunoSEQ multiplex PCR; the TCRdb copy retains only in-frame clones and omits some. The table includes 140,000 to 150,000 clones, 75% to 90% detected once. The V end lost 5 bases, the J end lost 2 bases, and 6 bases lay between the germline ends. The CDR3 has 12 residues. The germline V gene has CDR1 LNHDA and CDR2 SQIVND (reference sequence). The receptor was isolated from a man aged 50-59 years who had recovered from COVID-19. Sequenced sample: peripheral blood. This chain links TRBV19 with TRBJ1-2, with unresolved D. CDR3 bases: TGTGCCAGTAGTCGGAGAAACTATGGCTACACCTTC. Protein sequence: CASSRRNYGYTF.